The 14 T cell receptor beta chains listed next were all sequenced from one sample in a study of cytomegalovirus exposure and HLA in healthy donors. PCR amplification relied on 60 Vbeta primers (plus 13 Jbeta primers). Profiled with immunoSEQ multiplex PCR; TCRdb holds only in-frame clones, not every one. The sample has about 190,000 clones; about three quarters are singletons. The specimen sequenced was PBMCs. The origin of the receptors is a woman younger than 45 in good health and CMV-seropositive.

V usage is TRBV6-1 and J usage is TRBJ2-7, with D perhaps TRBD1 (5 bases). CDR3 size: 15 residues. Germline lookup yields CDR1 MNHNS and CDR2 SASEGT. Trimming pared 9 bases from V and 1 base from J, leaving 19 bases between. Here the CDR3 DNA reads TGTGCCAGTACCTGGGTACACCAGGGATCCTACGAGCAGTACTTC. Translation gives CASTWVHQGSYEQYF.

This clone has only one observation. V is TRBV28 and J is TRBJ2-7; weak D call: TRBD1 (6 bases). The CDR3 sequence is 15 residues long. V gave up 4 bases and J gave up 4 bases, with 17 bases separating them. Germline CDR1 is MDHEN and CDR2 is SYDVKM. The CDR3 is CASSSPPDSLYEQYF. CDR3 sequence (DNA): TGTGCCAGCAGTTCGCCTCCGGACAGCTTGTACGAGCAGTACTTC.

The genes are TRBV5-6 and TRBJ2-7; TRBD1 matches 8 bases. The J segment lost 1 base and the V segment lost 5 bases, leaving 5 bases of the junction unmatched. Germline V gene sequence: CDR1 SGHDT, CDR2 YYEEEE. The CDR3 has 14 amino acids. CDR3 DNA sequence: TGTGCCAGCAGACGGACAGGGAAATCCTACGAGCAGTACTTC. Its protein product is CASRRTGKSYEQYF.

This clone was seen just once. The chain employs TRBV28 and TRBJ1-4, with D unresolved. The V end lost 5 bases, the J end lost 8 bases, and 15 bases lay between the germline ends. This CDR3 has 14 residues. The germline CDR1 and CDR2 sequences are MDHEN and SYDVKM. Here the CDR3 DNA reads TGTGCCAGCAGTGAGGGTCTGACGCGCGAAAAACTGTTTTTT. Its translation: CASSEGLTREKLFF.

A remark on this clone: At one boundary the junction diverges from the germline segment, which might be a read error. The chain links TRBV7-7 to TRBJ1-1; no reliable D call. The germline V gene has CDR1 SSHAT and CDR2 FNYEAQ (reference sequence). The CDR3 runs 16 residues. The CDR3 is CASSPSPAVSNTEAFF. Written as DNA, the CDR3 is TGTGCTAGCAGCCCTTCCCCAGCGGTCTCGAACACTGAAGCTTTCTTT.

The chain joins TRBV18 to TRBJ2-7; D ambiguous. V lost 4 bases and J 2 bases, leaving 12 bases between the germline ends. The germline gives CDR1 KGHSH, CDR2 LQKENI. The CDR3 contains 14 residues. The CDR3 DNA sequence: TGTGCCAGCTCACTCCACGACACGACCTACGAGCAGTACTTC. Translating it yields CASSLHDTTYEQYF.

J is TRBJ1-6 and V is TRBV7-2; TRBD1 matches at 9 bases. The CDR3 is 15 amino acids. With 1 base clipped from V and 7 bases from J, the junction kept 2 bases outside the gene matches. Per germline, CDR1 SGHTA and CDR2 FQGNSA. Here the CDR3 DNA reads TGTGCCAGCAGCTTAGGACAGGGGGTAAATTCACCCCTCCACTTT. Translated: CASSLGQGVNSPLHF.

The V call is TRBV7-2, the J call TRBJ1-1, with unresolved D. Trimming left V 1 base short and J 1 base short, with 4 bases between. Germline V CDR1 and CDR2: SGHTA, FQGNSA. CDR3 size: 13 residues. CDR3 sequence reads: CASSLGANTEAFF. DNA of the CDR3: TGTGCCAGCAGCTTAGGAGCGAACACTGAAGCTTTCTTT.

The CDR3 protein is CASKGTGLDTGELFF. The CDR3 bases are TGCGCCAGCAAGGGGACAGGGTTAGACACCGGGGAGCTGTTTTTT. The chain links TRBV5-1 to TRBJ2-2, with 9 bases that match TRBD1. V lost 6 bases and J lost 3; bases outside the gene matches: 6. Germline CDR1 reads SGHRS; CDR2 reads YFSETQ. The CDR3 runs to 15 residues.

This clone was recorded once. The chain is built from TRBV19 and TRBJ1-2; 7 bases are shared with TRBD1. Germline V CDR1 and CDR2: LNHDA, SQIVND (reference sequence). The CDR3 covers 13 residues. V trimming: 9 bases; J trimming: 2 bases; junction bases outside the gene matches: 6. The CDR3 region has the DNA TGTGCCAGCTCGGGACAGCGAAACTATGGCTACACCTTC. It codes for CASSGQRNYGYTF.

The DNA for the CDR3 is TGCGCCAGCAGCCCCGACAGGGCAATGAACACTGAAGCTTTCTTT. The encoded protein is CASSPDRAMNTEAFF. This chain joins TRBV5-1 and TRBJ1-1; 7 bases match TRBD1. CDR3 size: 15 residues. V shed 4 bases, J shed 0 bases, and the junction held 6 bases outside the gene matches. Germline V gene lookup returns CDR1 SGHRS and CDR2 YFSETQ.

The chain links TRBV5-1 to TRBJ2-1; 9 nucleotides agree with TRBD2. The CDR3 is 15 residues long. Trimming took 4 bases from V and 3 from J; bases not matched to a gene: 5. Per germline, CDR1 SGHRS and CDR2 YFSETQ. The CDR3: CASSPELAGYNEQFF. Written as DNA, the CDR3 is TGCGCCAGCAGCCCGGAACTAGCGGGCTACAATGAGCAGTTCTTC.

The J gene is TRBJ2-7, the V gene TRBV11-2; 8 bases map to TRBD1. The CDR3 has 14 amino acids. Germline CDR1 and CDR2: SGHAT and FQNNGV. Unmatched junction bases numbered 6, after V lost 3 bases and J lost 5 bases. In nucleotides, the CDR3 is TGTGCCAGCAGCTTTACAGGGGGTACGGACGAGCAGTACTTC. Protein product: CASSFTGGTDEQYF.

The chain is built from TRBV11-3 and TRBJ2-2, with D tentatively TRBD2 (6 bases). Germline V gives CDR1 SGHNT, CDR2 YENEEA. The CDR3 has 16 amino acids. V was pared by 5 bases and J by 7 bases, with 20 bases between. The CDR3 loop reads CASSPEQRAGHGELFF. Here the CDR3 DNA reads TGTGCCAGCAGCCCAGAGCAGCGGGCAGGGCACGGGGAGCTGTTTTTT.